The source of this TCR beta chain is a study of blood T cells in healthy people across ages. Study observations and caveats: A strong correlation was found between TCR beta diversity and the percentage of naive T cells. CMV infection status of these donors was not known.

The CDR3 spans 16 residues. The V segment lost 4 bases and the J segment 4 bases; nucleotides outside the gene matches: 9. Per germline, CDR1 LGHNA and CDR2 YSLEER. This clonotype was picked up a small number of times. Its target is unknown. Sample-barcoded 5' priming and a J-beta primer mix drove a second PCR of about 6 to 11 cycles. TCRdb called the 5' RACE reads again in MiXCR, with one record for every CDR3 protein. Of approximately 670,000 distinct CDR3 sequences in the sample, less than 45% were seen once. Sequencing used blood. This TCR was sampled from a man older than 75 in good health. This chain joins TRBV4-3 and TRBJ2-1; TRBD2 aligns across 8 bases. CDR3 coding DNA: TGCGCCAGCAGCCCGTGGGCTAGCGGGCTATACAATGAGCAGTTCTTC. Amino acid sequence: CASSPWASGLYNEQFF.